The clone carrying this T cell receptor beta chain was picked up a small number of times. No antigen is known for it. The data derive from a study of ipilimumab plus nivolumab after autologous stem cell transplantation. Study-wide results and limits: The authors say TCR, Treg and microbiome findings warrant further study.

Data came from immunoSEQ multiplex PCR; TCRdb stores just in-frame clones and leaves some out. This sample yields fewer than 15,000 clones, of which approximately 68% are seen a single time; roughly 9.6% belongs to the top ten. The CDR3 extends over 13 amino acids. CDR1 is GTSNPN, CDR2 SVGIG, per germline (reference sequence). Trimming removed 4 bases from V and 2 bases from J, with 12 bases in between. Patients received nivolumab 3 mg/kg at weeks 1, 4, 7, 10, then fortnightly to week 26. V is TRBV30 and J is TRBJ2-7, with no clear D. This specimen was PBMCs, taken in a trial of ipilimumab plus nivolumab as post-transplant consolidation. The receptor was isolated from a male donor with multiple myeloma. The CDR3 bases are TGTGCCTGGATAGGGCAGACCCCCTACGAGCAGTACTTC. Protein: CAWIGQTPYEQYF.